These 6 T cell receptor beta chains originate from one sample sequenced in a study of OX40 agonist ivuxolimab in advanced cancers. Method: immunoSEQ multiplex PCR; TCRdb's copy keeps in-frame clones and lacks some. The repertoire includes roughly 34,000 clones, around nine tenths of them detected once, and approximately 0.9% sits in the top ten. The sequenced sample was CD4+ or CD8+ T cells sorted from blood, obtained in a trial of the OX40 agonist ivuxolimab. The receptors come from an adult with an advanced solid tumor such as melanoma, head and neck, liver or kidney cancer.

This clone was seen a handful of times. The rearrangement uses TRBV10-3 and TRBJ1-1, with D possibly being TRBD1 (5 bases). Germline-derived CDR1 and CDR2 are ENHRY and SYGVKD. V gave up 0 bases and J gave up 4 bases, with 9 bases separating them. The CDR3 is 14 residues long. The CDR3: CAISESGEFTEAFF. In DNA, the CDR3 is TGTGCCATCAGTGAGTCGGGGGAGTTCACTGAAGCTTTCTTT.

The chain uses TRBV6-5 and TRBJ1-1; D is undetermined. The CDR3 loop spans 13 amino acids. Germline loops: CDR1 MNHEY, CDR2 SVGAGI. V lost 2 bases to trimming and J lost 1 base, with 5 bases between them. The CDR3 nucleotides are TGTGCCAGCAGTTACGAGTGGAACACTGAAGCTTTCTTT. This sequence encodes CASSYEWNTEAFF.

J is TRBJ2-7 and V is TRBV5-6, with D perhaps matching TRBD1 or TRBD2 (5 bases each). V lost 4 bases and J lost 4, with 15 bases in between. This CDR3 has 14 residues. Germline CDR1 and CDR2: SGHDT and YYEEEE. CDR3 region: CASSRGVGTYEQYF. The CDR3 coding sequence is TGTGCCAGCAGCCGGGGTGTTGGGACGTACGAGCAGTACTTC.

The rearrangement joins TRBV28 to TRBJ2-5; no definite D call. The length of the CDR3 is 13 residues. The germline V gene has CDR1 MDHEN and CDR2 SYDVKM. V was trimmed by 6 bases and J by 0 bases, leaving 8 bases between them. CDR3 residues: CASRLTNQETQYF. In DNA form, the CDR3 reads TGTGCCAGCAGATTAACAAACCAAGAGACCCAGTACTTC.

This clone showed up just once. This chain links TRBV6-1 with TRBJ2-5; a possible D gene is TRBD2 (6 bases). The CDR3 covers 14 residues. Trimming removed 2 bases from V and 4 bases from J, with 11 bases in between. In germline, CDR1 is MNHNS, CDR2 SASEGT. CDR3 sequence: CASSERWRGETQYF. CDR3 nucleotides: TGTGCCAGCAGTGAACGGTGGAGGGGAGAGACCCAGTACTTC.

The chain carries TRBV2 and TRBJ2-6, with 7 nucleotides matching TRBD1. Per germline, CDR1 SNHLY and CDR2 FYNNEI. The CDR3 runs 16 residues. After removal of 5 bases from V and 2 bases from J, the junction contained 6 bases not matched to a gene. The CDR3 bases are TGTGCCAGCAGTCCACTCCAGGGGGCTGGGGCCAACGTCCTGACTTTC. Residues: CASSPLQGAGANVLTF. Full variable domain (remainder filled in from reference TRBV2 and TRBJ2-6): EPEVTQTPSHQVTQMGQEVILRCVPISNHLYFYWYRQILGQKVEFLVSFYNNEISEKSEIFDDQFSVERPDGSNFTLKIRSTKLEDSAMYFCASSPLQGAGANVLTFGAGSRLTVL.